The 21 T cell receptor beta chains below were found in one sample sequenced in a study of cytomegalovirus exposure and HLA in healthy donors. The PCR had 60 Vbeta and 13 Jbeta primers. TCRdb's copy holds only in-frame clones and misses some; the assay was immunoSEQ multiplex PCR. The repertoire holds roughly 78,000 clones, with around 64% as singletons. Sequencing was performed on PBMCs. These receptors all come from a man between 40 and 49 years old in good health and CMV-seropositive.

Note on this clone: At the DNA level, this CDR3 is encoded by other sequences in the same sample as well. V is TRBV6-1 and J is TRBJ2-5, with D possibly matching TRBD1 (5 bases). CDR3 length: 15 amino acids. Germline-derived CDR1 and CDR2 are MNHNS and SASEGT. V dropped 0 bases and J dropped 5 bases, with 13 bases sitting between them. The CDR3 DNA sequence: TGTGCCAGCAGTGAAGCGGCAAGGGGTCGGGAGACCCAGTACTTC. The encoded protein is CASSEAARGRETQYF.

With regard to this clone: The junction does not match germline at one end; this may be a read error. The chain is built from TRBV7-7 and TRBJ2-7; 9 bases align to TRBD1. Germline V gene data show CDR1 as SSHAT and CDR2 as FNYEAQ (reference sequence). This CDR3 is built from 14 residues. The CDR3 reads CASSRGTGRYEQYF. As DNA, the CDR3 is TGTGCTAGCAGCCGTGGGACAGGGCGGTACGAGCAGTACTTC.

This chain joins TRBV5-1 and TRBJ1-2; 10 bases match TRBD1. The CDR3 length is 14 residues. In germline, CDR1 is SGHRS, CDR2 YFSETQ. J was trimmed by 8 bases and V by 3 bases; bases with no gene match: 7. In DNA form, the CDR3 reads TGCGCCAGCAGCTGGGGGGACAGGGGAGACGGCTACACCTTC. This sequence encodes CASSWGDRGDGYTF.

This rearrangement joins TRBV6-1 to TRBJ2-2; no clear D. The CDR3 spans 15 residues. V lost 6 bases and J lost 4, with 15 bases in between. Germline values: CDR1 MNHNS, CDR2 SASEGT. CDR3 in amino acids: CASRASQAFTGELFF. The CDR3 nucleotides are TGTGCCAGCAGGGCCTCCCAGGCATTCACCGGGGAGCTGTTTTTT.

The rearrangement links TRBV6-1 to TRBJ2-7; perhaps TRBD2 as D (5 bases). CDR1 is MNHNS and CDR2 is SASEGT in the germline V gene. CDR3 length equals 13 residues. Trimming left V 4 bases short and J 4 bases short, with 11 bases between. In DNA, the CDR3 is TGTGCCAGCAGTGTTGAGGGTCCGTACGAGCAGTACTTC. Protein: CASSVEGPYEQYF.

This chain joins TRBV6-5 and TRBJ1-4, with 10 bases fitting TRBD1. The length of the CDR3 is 13 residues. Germline V gene sequence: CDR1 MNHEY, CDR2 SVGAGI. V was pared by 5 bases and J by 12 bases, with 6 bases of the junction left unmatched. In nucleotides, the CDR3 is TGTGCCAGCAGTAAGCGGGACAGGGGACAACTGTTTTTT. Translated, it gives CASSKRDRGQLFF.

This clone has only a few counts. The gene calls are TRBV27 and TRBJ2-1, with TRBD2 as a possible D gene (5 bases). The germline CDR1 and CDR2 sequences are MNHEY and SMNVEV (reference sequence). V lost 2 bases and J lost 9, with 14 bases in between. This CDR3 region has 14 residues. The CDR3 is CASSLAPRAGEQFF. CDR3 bases: TGTGCCAGCAGTTTAGCCCCCCGCGCGGGTGAGCAGTTCTTC.

This clone was found once. This chain joins TRBV10-3 and TRBJ1-6; D possibly corresponds to TRBD1 (5 bases). V dropped 3 bases and J dropped 10 bases, with 10 bases sitting between them. The germline gives CDR1 ENHRY, CDR2 SYGVKD. The length of the CDR3 is 13 residues. The CDR3 sequence is CAISDRVGSPLHF. In nucleotides, the CDR3 is TGTGCCATCAGTGACAGGGTAGGATCACCCCTCCACTTT.

V usage is TRBV27 and J usage is TRBJ2-3, with 7 bases lining up with TRBD2. The ends lost 3 bases at V and 1 base at J; junction bases unmatched: 4. The germline V gene encodes CDR1 MNHEY and CDR2 SMNVEV (reference sequence). The CDR3 has 15 amino acids. As DNA, the CDR3 is TGTGCCAGCAGTTTTTCGGGGGGAGGCACAGATACGCAGTATTTT. Its protein is CASSFSGGGTDTQYF.

The rearrangement uses TRBV28 and TRBJ2-3, with 7 bases lining up with TRBD2. The J segment lost 2 bases and the V segment lost 3 bases, leaving 2 bases of the junction unmatched. CDR3 length equals 14 residues. The V gene's germline CDR1 is MDHEN and CDR2 SYDVKM. CDR3 sequence reads: CASSLAGDTDTQYF. The CDR3, as DNA: TGTGCCAGCAGTTTGGCGGGGGACACAGATACGCAGTATTTT.

The chain employs TRBV5-1 and TRBJ1-3; D is undetermined. The germline CDR1 and CDR2 sequences are SGHRS and YFSETQ. The V end was cut by 4 bases, the J end by 0 bases, with 11 bases between. The CDR3 consists of 15 residues. CDR3 region: CASSASGDSGNTIYF. CDR3 coding DNA: TGCGCCAGCAGCGCCTCGGGAGACTCTGGAAACACCATATATTTT.

V is TRBV2 and J is TRBJ2-7, with D tentatively TRBD2 (5 bases). Germline V gene lookup returns CDR1 SNHLY and CDR2 FYNNEI. This CDR3 contains 15 residues. Trimming left V 4 bases short and J 1 base short, with 14 bases between. The chain's CDR3 is CASSVSGVRSYEQYF. CDR3 bases: TGTGCCAGCAGTGTCAGCGGAGTTAGATCCTACGAGCAGTACTTC.

The sample holds a few counts of this clone. V gene TRBV19 combines with J gene TRBJ1-5; maybe TRBD1 (6 bases). Germline V gene data show CDR1 as LNHDA and CDR2 as SQIVND (reference sequence). The CDR3 consists of 16 residues. Trimming stripped 6 bases from V and 1 base from J, with 16 bases between. CDR3 in amino acids: CASSITGTRSNQPQHF. The CDR3, as DNA: TGTGCCAGTAGCATTACCGGGACACGGAGCAATCAGCCCCAGCATTTT. Full variable domain (remainder filled in from reference TRBV19 and TRBJ1-5): DGGITQSPKYLFRKEGQNVTLSCEQNLNHDAMYWYRQDPGQGLRLIYYSQIVNDFQKGDIAEGYSVSREKKESFPLTVTSAQKNPTAFYLCASSITGTRSNQPQHFGDGTRLSIL.

This sequence joins TRBV6-6 and TRBJ1-5, with D perhaps TRBD1 (6 bases). The germline V gene has CDR1 MNHNY and CDR2 SVGAGI (reference sequence). CDR3 length: 14 residues. The V and J ends lost 6 bases and 4 bases respectively, with 13 bases between them. CDR3 in DNA: TGTGCCAGCAGCGCACAGGGTCGGAATCAGCCCCAGCATTTT. Protein sequence: CASSAQGRNQPQHF.

The gene calls are TRBV7-9 and TRBJ2-7; no clear D gene. Germline V gene lookup returns CDR1 SEHNR and CDR2 FQNEAQ (reference sequence). The CDR3 has 16 amino acids. V dropped 3 bases and J dropped 5 bases, with 20 bases sitting between them. This CDR3 reads CASSFREFERPDEQYF. CDR3 in DNA: TGTGCCAGCAGCTTCCGCGAGTTCGAGAGGCCGGACGAGCAGTACTTC.

The J gene is TRBJ1-2, the V gene TRBV19; 8 bases fit TRBD1. This CDR3 has 18 residues. With V trimmed by 1 base and J by 6 bases, 16 bases remained unmatched. Per germline, CDR1 LNHDA and CDR2 SQIVND (reference sequence). The CDR3 DNA follows: TGTGCCAGTAGTATAGTCCGGACAGGGATTTACCAATCTGATGGCTACACCTTC. Translated, it gives CASSIVRTGIYQSDGYTF.

The V call is TRBV18, the J call TRBJ2-4; a weak D match, TRBD2 (6 bases). Germline CDR1 KGHSH, CDR2 LQKENI. This CDR3 is built from 16 residues. With 3 bases removed from V and 0 bases from J, the gap between germline ends came to 12 bases. The chain's CDR3 is CASSPAGSVAKNIQYF. The CDR3 DNA sequence: TGTGCCAGCTCACCCGCCGGGAGTGTAGCCAAAAACATTCAGTACTTC.

V usage is TRBV29-1 and J usage is TRBJ2-1; D is unclear. Trimming cost V 0 bases and J 0 bases, with 6 bases left between them. The CDR3 is made up of 14 amino acids. Germline V lookup: CDR1 SQVTM, CDR2 ANQGSEA. The CDR3 DNA follows: TGCAGCGTTGAAGACTATAGCTCCTACAATGAGCAGTTCTTC. It is translated as CSVEDYSSYNEQFF.

This clone has just a few counts. The rearrangement uses TRBV4-1 and TRBJ1-4, with TRBD1 as a possible D gene (5 bases). The CDR3 contains 13 residues. Looked up from germline, CDR1 is MGHRA and CDR2 is YSYEKL. Trimming left V 2 bases short and J 8 bases short, with 9 bases between. The CDR3 region is CASSQWRQEKLFF. CDR3 in DNA: TGCGCCAGCAGCCAATGGAGACAGGAAAAACTGTTTTTT.

The V gene is TRBV29-1, the J gene TRBJ2-5, with D hard to call. The CDR3 loop spans 13 amino acids. Germline-derived CDR1 and CDR2 are SQVTM and ANQGSEA. V lost 1 base and J lost 5, with 11 bases in between. The CDR3 here is CSVEGPSRETQYF. The DNA of the CDR3 is TGCAGCGTTGAAGGGCCCTCGAGGGAGACCCAGTACTTC. Variable domain in full (rest from reference TRBV29-1 and TRBJ2-5): SAVISQKPSRDICQRGTSLTIQCQVDSQVTMMFWYRQQPGQSLTLIATANQGSEATYESGFVIDKFPISRPNLTFSTLTVSNMSPEDSSIYLCSVEGPSRETQYFGPGTRLLVL.

The chain recombines TRBV4-1 with TRBJ1-1, with D maybe TRBD1 (6 bases). Germline-derived CDR1 and CDR2 are MGHRA and YSYEKL. The CDR3 contains 14 residues. Trimming removed 5 bases at V and 5 bases at J, with 15 bases between. Here the CDR3 DNA reads TGCGCCAGCAGCAAAGGAAACGGACAGACTGAAGCTTTCTTT. It yields the protein CASSKGNGQTEAFF.